These 29 T cell receptor beta chains share one sample of origin, sequenced in a study of blood T cell repertoires in COVID-19. Libraries were prepared by immunoSEQ multiplex PCR; TCRdb keeps only in-frame clonotypes and omits some of them. Among about 58,000 clones listed, roughly nine tenths were seen once. Sequencing was done on a sample of peripheral blood. The receptor source for this set is a woman aged 65 to 85 with active COVID-19.

V is TRBV5-1 and J is TRBJ2-5; 14 nucleotides line up with TRBD2. In germline, CDR1 is SGHRS, CDR2 YFSETQ. Trimming removed 4 bases from V and 7 bases from J; junction bases left unmatched: 6. The length of the CDR3 is 15 residues. CDR3 sequence: CASSRGLAGEVTQYF. Here the CDR3 DNA reads TGCGCCAGCAGCAGGGGACTAGCGGGAGAGGTGACCCAGTACTTC.

The chain combines TRBV6-5 with TRBJ2-5; 8 bases are shared with TRBD1. CDR1 and CDR2 from the germline V gene are MNHEY and SVGAGI. The CDR3 spans 15 residues. Germline trimming cut 0 bases from V and 4 bases from J; bases unmatched to any gene: 4. The CDR3 region is CASSYSTGEVETQYF. The CDR3 nucleotides read TGTGCCAGCAGTTACTCGACAGGGGAGGTAGAGACCCAGTACTTC.

The chain links TRBV9 to TRBJ1-6; maybe TRBD1 (6 bases). V gave up 5 bases and J gave up 6 bases, with 21 bases separating them. The CDR3 is made up of 17 amino acids. Germline loops: CDR1 SGDLS, CDR2 YYNGEE. CDR3 sequence (DNA): TGTGCCAGCAGAGAATCGGGACACGAGATTCCTAATTCACCCCTCCACTTT. Its translation: CASRESGHEIPNSPLHF.

Note on this clone: Different DNA sequences within this sample yield the same CDR3. The V gene is TRBV27, the J gene TRBJ2-1; D call uncertain. The V gene's germline CDR1 is MNHEY and CDR2 SMNVEV (reference sequence). Trimming removed 6 bases at V and 6 bases at J, with 9 bases between. The CDR3 is made up of 12 amino acids. CDR3: CASSRSGNEQFF. DNA for the CDR3: TGTGCCAGCAGCAGATCTGGCAATGAGCAGTTCTTC.

The chain has TRBV7-3 and TRBJ2-5, with TRBD1 matching over 8 bases. The CDR3 has 14 amino acids. J was trimmed by 1 base and V by 5 bases; bases with no gene match: 3. Per germline, CDR1 SGHTA and CDR2 FQGTGA. The CDR3 sequence: CASSRTGTQETQYF. The CDR3 DNA reads as TGTGCCAGCAGCAGGACAGGGACCCAAGAGACCCAGTACTTC.

The chain recombines TRBV6-5 with TRBJ2-7; 10 bases fit TRBD1. The CDR3 runs 16 residues. Germline assignment: CDR1 MNHEY and CDR2 SVGAGI. V dropped 0 bases and J dropped 3; count of bases not matched to a gene: 5. The chain's CDR3 is CASSYSGQGDVYEQYF. The CDR3 region has the DNA TGTGCCAGCAGTTACTCCGGACAGGGGGATGTCTACGAGCAGTACTTC.

This chain connects TRBV28 to TRBJ1-5, with a tentative D call TRBD1 (6 bases). V lost 4 bases to trimming and J lost 13 bases, with 11 bases between them. Germline V lookup: CDR1 MDHEN, CDR2 SYDVKM. This CDR3 contains 11 residues. The CDR3 reads CASSSGEYQHF. In DNA, the CDR3 is TGTGCCAGCAGTTCAGGGGAGTATCAGCATTTT.

This chain uses TRBV5-1 with TRBJ2-3, with a weak D call TRBD2 (5 bases). Trimming cost V 4 bases and J 4 bases, with 13 bases left between them. CDR1 and CDR2 (germline): SGHRS, YFSETQ. This CDR3 has 14 residues. CDR3 DNA: TGCGCCAGCAGCCCTACTAGGATTTCAGATACGCAGTATTTT. Translating gives CASSPTRISDTQYF. Variable domain in full (rest from reference TRBV5-1 and TRBJ2-3): KAGVTQTPRYLIKTRGQQVTLSCSPISGHRSVSWYQQTPGQGLQFLFEYFSETQRNKGNFPGRFSGRQFSNSRSEMNVSTLELGDSALYLCASSPTRISDTQYFGPGTRLTVL.

The sample holds a few counts of this clone. This chain joins TRBV15 and TRBJ2-1; a possible D gene is TRBD2 (6 bases). The CDR3 is 14 amino acids. Germline CDR1 is LNHNV and CDR2 is YYDKDF (reference sequence). Trimming left V 4 bases short and J 6 bases short, with 13 bases between. The chain's CDR3 is CATSTHLEGNEQFF. The CDR3 DNA is TGTGCCACCAGCACCCATCTGGAGGGCAATGAGCAGTTCTTC.

The chain employs TRBV4-2 and TRBJ2-3, with D possibly TRBD2 on 5 matching bases. The CDR3 loop spans 15 amino acids. In germline, CDR1 is LGHNA, CDR2 YNFKEQ. V was cut by 5 bases and J by 2 bases, with 14 bases left in between. The chain's CDR3 is CASSKRGQLTDTQYF. CDR3 sequence (DNA): TGTGCCAGCAGCAAACGAGGGCAACTCACAGATACGCAGTATTTT.

The chain links TRBV5-1 to TRBJ2-1, with TRBD2 matching over 8 bases. The CDR3 totals 15 residues. V shed 4 bases, J shed 4 bases, and the junction held 7 bases outside the gene matches. In germline, CDR1 is SGHRS, CDR2 YFSETQ. CDR3 protein: CASSPSGSSYNEQFF. The CDR3 DNA reads TGCGCCAGCAGCCCGAGCGGGAGTTCTTACAATGAGCAGTTCTTC. Full variable domain (outside the CDR3, taken from reference TRBV5-1 and TRBJ2-1): KAGVTQTPRYLIKTRGQQVTLSCSPISGHRSVSWYQQTPGQGLQFLFEYFSETQRNKGNFPGRFSGRQFSNSRSEMNVSTLELGDSALYLCASSPSGSSYNEQFFGPGTRLTVL.

A note on this clone: This sample includes further DNA sequences coding for the same CDR3. The rearrangement links TRBV24-1 to TRBJ1-1, with TRBD1 matching 9 bases. The CDR3 has 13 residues. Germline CDR1 and CDR2: KGHDR and SFDVKD. V shed 5 bases and J 5 bases; nucleotides not matched to a gene: 2. The CDR3 bases are TGTGCCACCAGTGGGACAGGGGAGACTGAAGCTTTCTTT. Protein sequence: CATSGTGETEAFF.

The gene calls are TRBV6-5 and TRBJ2-7; 7 bases match TRBD1. J gave up 3 bases and V 9 bases, and 5 bases lay outside the gene matches. This CDR3 region has 12 residues. From germline, CDR1 is MNHEY and CDR2 SVGAGI. The CDR3 DNA is TGTGCCAGTAGAGGGGGCGGCTACGAGCAGTACTTC. Translation: CASRGGGYEQYF.

V gene TRBV28 combines with J gene TRBJ2-6; no definite D call. The CDR3 covers 15 residues. CDR1 is MDHEN and CDR2 is SYDVKM in the germline V gene. V was clipped by 3 bases and J by 1 base, with 7 bases between them. Written as DNA, the CDR3 is TGTGCCAGCAGTTTCGTCCGTTCTGGGGCCAACGTCCTGACTTTC. Translating it yields CASSFVRSGANVLTF.

The chain is built from TRBV10-3 and TRBJ2-5, with 9 bases lining up with TRBD1. Germline CDR1 reads ENHRY; CDR2 reads SYGVKD. V lost 6 bases, J lost 3 bases, and 2 bases stayed unmatched. The CDR3 length is 13 residues. CDR3 DNA sequence: TGTGCCATCAGGGACAGGGGAGAAGAGACCCAGTACTTC. This sequence encodes CAIRDRGEETQYF.

The chain employs TRBV9 and TRBJ2-5; 15 bases are a match to TRBD2. J gave up 4 bases and V 3 bases, and 4 bases lay outside the gene matches. Germline CDR1 is SGDLS and CDR2 is YYNGEE. The CDR3 has 16 residues. This CDR3 reads CASSAGLAGGGETQYF. CDR3 DNA: TGTGCCAGCAGCGCCGGACTAGCGGGAGGGGGAGAGACCCAGTACTTC. The whole variable domain, filled in from reference TRBV9 and TRBJ2-5, reads DSGVTQTPKHLITATGQRVTLRCSPRSGDLSVYWYQQSLDQGLQFLIQYYNGEERAKGNILERFSAQQFPDLHSELNLSSLELGDSALYFCASSAGLAGGGETQYFGPGTRLLVL.

Notes on this clone: One junction end disagrees with the germline gene, perhaps due to a read error. The rearrangement links TRBV3-1 (or the pseudogene TRBV3-2) to TRBJ2-4; 7 bases fit TRBD2. The CDR3 length is 14 residues. The germline V gene encodes CDR1 LGHDT and CDR2 YNNKEL (reference sequence). The DNA for the CDR3 is TGTGCCAGCAGCCAAGATCGCTGGCGGGAGCGCTGGGGCTTC. This sequence encodes CASSQDRWRERWGF.

The chain joins TRBV5-6 to TRBJ2-7, with D tentatively TRBD1 (7 bases). This CDR3 has 17 amino acids. Germline V lookup: CDR1 SGHDT, CDR2 YYEEEE. Deletions cut 4 bases from V and 3 bases from J, with 23 bases between. The CDR3 sequence is CASSLRGGGVARYEQYF. CDR3 in DNA: TGTGCCAGCAGCCTACGAGGGGGCGGGGTCGCTCGCTACGAGCAGTACTTC.

The chain couples TRBV4-1 to TRBJ2-1; TRBD2 aligns across 8 bases. V lost 5 bases to trimming and J lost 0 bases; unmatched junction nucleotides: 9. The CDR3 has 17 amino acids. Germline V gene sequence: CDR1 MGHRA, CDR2 YSYEKL. CDR3 in DNA: TGCGCCAGCAGCACCCGGGAGGGTTTAGGCTCCTACAATGAGCAGTTCTTC. Encoded protein: CASSTREGLGSYNEQFF.

Note on this clone: One end of the junction fails to match germline, which may point to a read error. The chain recombines TRBV27 with TRBJ2-1, with TRBD2 matching 11 bases. The CDR3 has 13 residues. CDR1 is MNHEY and CDR2 is SMNVEV in the germline V gene (reference sequence). This chain's CDR3 is CASRTTSGRGWVF. CDR3 sequence (DNA): TGTGCCAGCAGAACAACTAGCGGGAGAGGGTGGGTCTTC.

The chain combines TRBV18 with TRBJ1-6, with 8 positions matching TRBD1. The J segment lost 7 bases and the V segment lost 5 bases, leaving 10 bases of the junction unmatched. Germline CDR1 is KGHSH and CDR2 is LQKENI. The CDR3 length is 16 residues. For the CDR3, the DNA is TGTGCCAGCTCAGAACAGGGGGGGGATTTGAATTCACCCCTCCACTTT. It specifies CASSEQGGDLNSPLHF.

This chain joins TRBV6-5 and TRBJ1-1; weak D call: TRBD1 (5 bases). The ends were cut back, 6 bases at V and 4 bases at J, with 15 bases in the middle. Germline V gene lookup returns CDR1 MNHEY and CDR2 SVGAGI. The CDR3 is 14 amino acids. The CDR3 region has the DNA TGTGCCAGCAGATCAGGGAAGTGGATCACTGAAGCTTTCTTT. Translated: CASRSGKWITEAFF.

This rearrangement joins TRBV2 to TRBJ2-3, with TRBD2 identical over 12 bases. From germline, CDR1 is SNHLY and CDR2 FYNNEI. The junction had 1 base not matched to a gene; V was cut back by 2 bases and J by 1 base. This CDR3 is 16 amino acids long. CDR3 region: CASSELAGGGTDTQYF. The CDR3 bases are TGTGCCAGCAGTGAACTAGCGGGAGGGGGCACAGATACGCAGTATTTT.

This chain uses TRBV10-2 with TRBJ2-1; 7 nucleotides line up with TRBD2. CDR1 WSHSY and CDR2 SAAADI come from the germline V gene. This CDR3 region has 17 residues. Trimming took 0 bases from V and 6 from J; bases not matched to a gene: 11. This CDR3 is CASSESINGGSRNEQFF. As DNA, the CDR3 is TGCGCCAGCAGTGAGTCGATTAATGGCGGGAGCCGCAATGAGCAGTTCTTC.

This chain connects TRBV30 to TRBJ1-1, with 7 nucleotides matching TRBD1. Germline V gives CDR1 GTSNPN, CDR2 SVGIG (reference sequence). This CDR3 contains 13 residues. V lost 3 bases and J lost 12; bases outside the gene matches: 13. Here the CDR3 reads CAWSRQGPSVTFF. CDR3 in DNA: TGTGCCTGGAGCCGACAGGGCCCCTCTGTGACTTTCTTT.

This sequence joins TRBV28 and TRBJ2-3; D is perhaps TRBD2 (5 bases). The V gene lost 8 bases and the J gene lost 2 bases, with 17 bases spanning the gap. This CDR3 comprises 15 residues. Germline-derived CDR1 and CDR2 are MDHEN and SYDVKM. The CDR3, as DNA: TGTGCCAGCCCTCTGCGGAGAGGGTCCACAGATACGCAGTATTTT. Amino acids: CASPLRRGSTDTQYF.

This sequence joins TRBV9 and TRBJ2-1; 10 nucleotides match TRBD2. Germline CDR1 SGDLS, CDR2 YYNGEE. CDR3 size: 14 residues. V shed 3 bases, J shed 5 bases, and the junction held 2 bases outside the gene matches. CDR3 sequence reads: CASSAGTSDNEQFF. The CDR3 DNA follows: TGTGCCAGCAGCGCCGGGACTAGCGACAATGAGCAGTTCTTC.

The chain uses TRBV6-5 and TRBJ2-1; 7 bases match TRBD1. CDR3 length: 13 residues. V gave up 6 bases and J gave up 11 bases; unmatched junction bases: 10. CDR1 MNHEY and CDR2 SVGAGI come from the germline V gene. The CDR3 spells CASRRTGLPQQFF. The CDR3 nucleotides read TGTGCCAGCAGACGGACAGGTTTGCCCCAGCAGTTCTTC.

The rearrangement uses TRBV9 and TRBJ2-2; TRBD1 might be the D (5 bases). V shed 4 bases and J shed 0 bases, with 16 bases lying between them. The germline V gene encodes CDR1 SGDLS and CDR2 YYNGEE. The CDR3 consists of 17 residues. DNA for the CDR3: TGTGCCAGCAGCACCCGCTGGGGCGGCCCGAACACCGGGGAGCTGTTTTTT. Amino acids: CASSTRWGGPNTGELFF.